The count of the clone carrying this T cell receptor (beta chain) is one. Its antigen is unknown. This entry is derived from a study of OX40 agonist ivuxolimab in advanced cancers. Study summary: Ivuxolimab was administered intravenously to patients at 0.01 to 10 mg/kg every 2 weeks. Prior therapy, whether anti-PD-1, anti-PD-L1 or anti-CTLA-4, was allowed, and roughly 40% had some. Findings and caveats of the study: Compared with CD4+, CD8+ T cells on average had more expanded clones.

Generated by immunoSEQ multiplex PCR, the TCRdb table keeps only in-frame clones and is missing some. This sample has more than 60,000 clones, with under 85% found just once. The germline V gene encodes CDR1 MDHEN and CDR2 SYDVKM. The CDR3 has 12 amino acids. V dropped 7 bases and J dropped 3 bases, with 8 bases sitting between them. The chain combines TRBV28 with TRBJ2-3; D is ambiguous. This receptor was obtained from an adult with an advanced solid tumor such as melanoma, head and neck, liver or kidney cancer. The sequencing used CD4+ or CD8+ T cells sorted from blood, collected in a trial of the OX40 agonist ivuxolimab. CDR3 protein: CASTSRTDTQYF. The CDR3 nucleotides read TGTGCCAGCACCTCCCGAACAGATACGCAGTATTTT.